Each of the 4 T cell receptor beta chains below was sequenced from the same sample in a study of blood T cell repertoires in COVID-19. Profiled with immunoSEQ multiplex PCR; TCRdb holds only in-frame clones, not every one. The table lists some 200,000 clones, 75% to 90% of them singletons. Sequenced material: peripheral blood. Receptors originate from a woman in her forties with acute or convalescent COVID-19.

This clone is medium-sized (0.01 to 0.1%). The J gene is TRBJ1-1, the V gene TRBV27; D possibly corresponds to TRBD1 (6 bases). V was clipped by 2 bases and J by 3 bases, with 16 bases between them. Germline CDR1 is MNHEY and CDR2 is SMNVEV (reference sequence). The CDR3 runs 16 residues. For the CDR3, the DNA is TGTGCCAGCAGTTTAACAGGGACCTCAATCCACACTGAAGCTTTCTTT. It specifies CASSLTGTSIHTEAFF.

This clone was counted once. The chain joins TRBV2 to TRBJ1-2; 7 bases are a match to TRBD1. Germline-derived CDR1 and CDR2 are SNHLY and FYNNEI. The CDR3 consists of 15 residues. The V and J ends lost 3 bases and 8 bases, in that order; junction bases with no gene match: 12. CDR3 amino acids: CASSDRPGGKGGYTF. CDR3 in DNA: TGTGCCAGCAGTGATCGGCCAGGGGGAAAGGGCGGCTACACCTTC.

This rearrangement joins TRBV6-5 to TRBJ1-5; D unclear. The V gene lost 0 bases and the J gene lost 1 base, with 7 bases spanning the gap. Per germline, CDR1 MNHEY and CDR2 SVGAGI. This CDR3 is 15 amino acids long. Written as DNA, the CDR3 is TGTGCCAGCAGTTACTCGAAGCCCAGCAATCAGCCCCAGCATTTT. Translation: CASSYSKPSNQPQHF.

This sequence joins TRBV5-1 and TRBJ2-2; TRBD1 agrees at 7 bases. CDR1 and CDR2 (germline): SGHRS, YFSETQ. The trim removed 0 bases at V and 8 bases at J, leaving 4 bases unmatched. The CDR3 covers 14 residues. The CDR3 here is CASSLGDSVGELFF. CDR3 nucleotides: TGCGCCAGCAGCTTGGGGGACAGTGTAGGGGAGCTGTTTTTT.